The 27 T cell receptor beta chains below come from one sample, sequenced in a study of low-dose radiotherapy and immunotherapy resistance in tumors. Alpha and beta chains were covered, as first-strand cDNA relied on TRAV- and TRBV-specific primers. Both a constant-region primer and a V-primer adapter served to amplify TCRs across 15 to 20 PCR cycles. Using its own MiXCR run on the reads, TCRdb lists one record per CDR3 protein. Among about 58,000 distinct CDR3 sequences listed, about 25% were seen once. Time point in this sample: after trial treatment. Documented treatment: LDRT plus nivolumab, ipilimumab, low-dose cyclophosphamide and aspirin (RACIN trial). Sequencing used PBMCs, obtained after low-dose radiotherapy plus immunotherapy. The receptors originated from a male donor with prostate cancer.

This clonotype has a count of ten or more. Germline is not matched at one junction end, which may reflect a read error. The CDR3 loop is CAWGVANVLTF. The CDR3, as DNA: TGTGCCTGGGGTGTGGCCAACGTCCTGACTTTC. The J gene is TRBJ2-6, the V gene TRBV30; D is ambiguous. In germline, CDR1 is GTSNPN, CDR2 SVGIG (reference sequence). This CDR3 is 11 amino acids long. Drawing the rest from reference TRBV30 and TRBJ2-6, the complete variable domain is SQTIHQWPATLVQPVGSPLSLECTVEGTSNPNLYWYRQAAGRGLQLLFYSVGIGQISSEVPQNLSASRPQDRQFILSSKKLLLSDSGFYLCAWGVANVLTFGAGSRLTVL.

This clonotype came up many times. CDR3 residues: CASSEDLLGSGTDTQYF. The CDR3 bases are TGTGCCAGCAGCGAGGACTTACTTGGGAGCGGGACAGATACGCAGTATTTT. The chain combines TRBV2 with TRBJ2-3, with D possibly matching TRBD2 (6 bases). CDR1 is SNHLY, CDR2 FYNNEI, per germline. The CDR3 is 17 residues long. The ends were cut back, 6 bases at V and 3 bases at J, with 22 bases in the middle.

This clonotype was found many times. This chain joins TRBV11-1 and TRBJ2-1; 8 bases align to TRBD1. CDR1 and CDR2 from the germline V gene are SGHAT and FQDESV (reference sequence). The trim removed 0 bases at V and 9 bases at J, leaving 4 bases unmatched. This CDR3 is 14 amino acids long. The CDR3 coding sequence is TGTGCCAGCAGCTTAGCTCGACAGGGGAGTGAGCAGTTCTTC. Residues: CASSLARQGSEQFF. The complete variable domain, with remaining parts taken from reference TRBV11-1 and TRBJ2-1, reads EAEVAQSPRYKITEKSQAVAFWCDPISGHATLYWYRQILGQGPELLVQFQDESVVDDSQLPKDRFSAERLKGVDSTLKIQPAELGDSAMYLCASSLARQGSEQFFGPGTRLTVL.

In its sample, this clonotype was seen many times. One end of the junction fails to match germline, which may point to a read error. The rearrangement links TRBV5-1 to TRBJ2-7; D call uncertain. The CDR3 is 16 residues long. Germline CDR1 and CDR2: SGHRS and YFSETQ. This CDR3 reads CASSLVGQRFLYEQYF. The CDR3 DNA sequence: TGTGCCAGCAGCTTGGTGGGTCAACGCTTTCTCTACGAGCAGTACTTC.

This clonotype came up many times. The chain is built from TRBV7-8 and TRBJ2-7; a possible D gene is TRBD2 (7 bases). The V end was cut by 5 bases, the J end by 8 bases, with 31 bases between. Germline loops: CDR1 SGHVS, CDR2 FQNEAQ. CDR3 length: 18 residues. The CDR3, as DNA: TGTGCCAGCAGCCTCTCGAGGGGGGGGGGCACGTCCCGGGGTCAGCAGTACTTC. Residues: CASSLSRGGGTSRGQQYF.

This clonotype was detected ten times or more. The J gene is TRBJ2-7, the V gene TRBV5-1, with a weak D call TRBD1 (6 bases). V lost 6 bases, J lost 1 base, and 11 bases lay in between. Germline CDR1 reads SGHRS; CDR2 reads YFSETQ. The length of the CDR3 is 13 residues. The DNA of the CDR3 is TGCGCCAGCACTACAGGGACATCCTACGAGCAGTACTTC. Its protein product is CASTTGTSYEQYF.

This clonotype appeared many times. The chain is built from TRBV28 and TRBJ2-5; 9 nucleotides line up with TRBD2. CDR1 and CDR2 from the germline V gene are MDHEN and SYDVKM. This CDR3 comprises 15 residues. The junction had 5 bases not matched to a gene; V was cut back by 6 bases and J by 0 bases. This CDR3 is CASSPTSGYQETQYF. The CDR3 DNA sequence: TGTGCCAGCAGCCCAACTAGCGGGTACCAAGAGACCCAGTACTTC.

This clonotype was detected many times. The gene calls are TRBV19 and TRBJ2-1, with D tentatively TRBD2 (6 bases). The germline V gene has CDR1 LNHDA and CDR2 SQIVND (reference sequence). This CDR3 has 16 amino acids. V was cut by 5 bases and J by 4 bases, with 18 bases left in between. The DNA of the CDR3 is TGTGCCAGTAGTTCACTAGCTGGTTCCCCTTACAATGAGCAGTTCTTC. Translating gives CASSSLAGSPYNEQFF.

In the case of this clonotype: This likely comes from a read error, as the CDR3 has no conserved phenylalanine or tryptophan at its end. The V and J genes are TRBV4-3 and TRBJ2-3; a possible D gene is TRBD1 (5 bases). The germline CDR1 and CDR2 sequences are LGHNA and YSLEER. CDR3 length equals 16 residues. The CDR3 nucleotides read TGCGCCAGCAGCCAAGTGCAGCGACAGAGCACGGATACGCAGTATGTT. Amino acids: CASSQVQRQSTDTQYV.

This clonotype was counted at least ten times. The chain has TRBV7-9 and TRBJ2-7; D unclear. The CDR3 extends over 15 amino acids. V was pared by 3 bases and J by 0 bases, with 12 bases between. Per the germline V gene, CDR1 is SEHNR and CDR2 is FQNEAQ (reference sequence). CDR3 region: CASSFYSVISYEQYF. The CDR3 DNA reads TGTGCCAGCAGCTTCTACTCTGTGATCTCCTACGAGCAGTACTTC.

This clonotype appeared a single time. This probably arose from a read error, given a far larger clone one base away. V is TRBV5-1 and J is TRBJ2-7; weak D call: TRBD2 (6 bases). Germline V lookup: CDR1 SGHRS, CDR2 YFSETQ. This CDR3 spans 17 amino acids. V lost 4 bases and J lost 7, with 27 bases in between. This CDR3 is CASSPRVIGGNYNEQYF. The CDR3, as DNA: TGCGCCAGCAGCCCCCGAGTAATCGGGGGAAATTACAATGAGCAGTACTTC.

This clonotype was detected many times. The chain joins TRBV5-1 to TRBJ2-7; no clear D gene. CDR1 is SGHRS, CDR2 YFSETQ, per germline. CDR3 size: 14 residues. Trimming shortened V by 2 bases and J by 2 bases, and 11 bases separated the two germline ends. The CDR3 coding sequence is TGCGCCAGCAGCTTTAACGGCCCTCCCTACGAGCAGTACTTC. Translation gives CASSFNGPPYEQYF.

This clonotype was seen many times. The chain is built from TRBV29-1 and TRBJ2-1; D unresolved. The CDR3 is made up of 9 amino acids. V shed 3 bases and J shed 8 bases, with 2 bases lying between them. CDR1 and CDR2 from the germline V gene are SQVTM and ANQGSEA. The DNA for the CDR3 is TGCAGCGTTGATGATGAGCAGTTCTTC. It encodes CSVDDEQFF.

In its sample, this clonotype was seen many times. CDR3 sequence: CASSVQGTRWETQYF. The CDR3, as DNA: TGTGCCAGCAGTGTCCAGGGAACTAGATGGGAGACCCAGTACTTC. The V gene is TRBV27, the J gene TRBJ2-5; the D call may be TRBD1 or TRBD2 (5 bases each). Trimming cost V 5 bases and J 5 bases, with 18 bases left between them. CDR3 length: 15 residues. From germline, CDR1 is MNHEY and CDR2 SMNVEV (reference sequence).

This clonotype was counted ten times or more. The chain is built from TRBV7-2 and TRBJ1-1; D not certain. CDR1 SGHTA and CDR2 FQGNSA come from the germline V gene. The CDR3 totals 13 residues. The V gene lost 1 base and the J gene lost 3 bases, with 6 bases spanning the gap. In DNA, the CDR3 is TGTGCCAGCAGCTTAGGAACTCACACTGAAGCTTTCTTT. Residues: CASSLGTHTEAFF.

This clonotype was observed at least ten times. This rearrangement joins TRBV29-1 to TRBJ1-1, with a weak D call TRBD1 (6 bases). The CDR3 consists of 11 residues. Germline lookup yields CDR1 SQVTM and CDR2 ANQGSEA. Trimming took 4 bases from V and 5 from J, leaving 8 bases between them. CDR3 coding DNA: TGCAGCGTTGTGGGACAAACTGAAGCTTTCTTT. Translating gives CSVVGQTEAFF.

With regard to this clonotype: This likely traces to a read error, being one base from a far larger clone. This chain joins TRBV6-5 and TRBJ2-1, with TRBD1 identical over 9 bases. V was pared by 6 bases and J by 10 bases, with 7 bases of the junction left unmatched. The CDR3 has 13 residues. Looked up from germline, CDR1 is MNHEY and CDR2 is SVGAGI. The CDR3: CASSRDRGYEQFF. The CDR3 DNA is TGTGCCAGCAGCCGAGACAGGGGGTACGAGCAGTTCTTC.

This clonotype was detected ten times or more. The rearrangement joins TRBV29-1 to TRBJ1-4; D not certain. The CDR3 totals 13 residues. Germline CDR1 reads SQVTM; CDR2 reads ANQGSEA. The ends were cut back, 7 bases at V and 10 bases at J, with 19 bases in the middle. This CDR3 reads CSAAEESLGKLFF. The CDR3 region has the DNA TGCAGCGCGGCTGAGGAGTCCTTAGGAAAACTGTTTTTT.

The table lists this clonotype with many counts. The chain joins TRBV6-2 or TRBV6-3 to TRBJ2-6, with D perhaps matching TRBD1 (5 bases). CDR1 and CDR2 from the germline V gene are MNHEY and SVGEGT. Trimming cost V 5 bases and J 0 bases, with 11 bases left between them. The length of the CDR3 is 16 residues. CDR3 loop: CASSRTSSSGANVLTF. As DNA, the CDR3 is TGTGCCAGCAGTCGGACATCGAGCTCTGGGGCCAACGTCCTGACTTTC.

This clonotype was observed once. It is likely a read error: a sequence one base away is far more abundant. The chain is built from TRBV7-6 and TRBJ2-7; a possible D gene is TRBD2 (5 bases). Trimming took off 10 bases at V and 2 bases at J, with 15 bases between the two ends. Germline loops: CDR1 SGHVS, CDR2 FNYEAQ. This CDR3 is 13 amino acids long. The CDR3 DNA is TGTGCCAACACCCCGCCCGGGGCCTACGAGCAGTACTTC. It translates to CANTPPGAYEQYF.

The table lists this clonotype with many counts. The gene calls are TRBV29-1 and TRBJ1-2; tentatively, D is TRBD1 (5 bases). V gave up 7 bases and J gave up 8 bases, with 14 bases separating them. Looked up from germline, CDR1 is SQVTM and CDR2 is ANQGSEA. The CDR3 spans 11 residues. The CDR3 nucleotides are TGCAGCGCTGACAGCAACTTCGGCTACACCTTC. Residues: CSADSNFGYTF. Based on the CDR3 plus reference TRBV29-1 and TRBJ1-2, the full variable domain is SAVISQKPSRDICQRGTSLTIQCQVDSQVTMMFWYRQQPGQSLTLIATANQGSEATYESGFVIDKFPISRPNLTFSTLTVSNMSPEDSSIYLCSADSNFGYTFGSGTRLTVV.

This clonotype came up many times. CDR3 DNA: TGTGCCAGCAGTCAACACAGGGGTGGGGGAGAGACCCAGTACTTC. This sequence encodes CASSQHRGGGETQYF. The rearrangement uses TRBV28 and TRBJ2-5; 7 bases line up with TRBD1. J lost 4 bases, V lost 5 bases, and 10 bases had no gene match. CDR3 length equals 15 residues. Per germline, CDR1 MDHEN and CDR2 SYDVKM.

This clonotype was seen repeatedly, ten times or more. This chain connects TRBV7-9 to TRBJ2-4; D may be TRBD1 (5 bases). The CDR3 spans 14 residues. Per the germline V gene, CDR1 is SEHNR and CDR2 is FQNEAQ (reference sequence). The V gene lost 2 bases and the J gene lost 0 bases, with 5 bases spanning the gap. CDR3 sequence (DNA): TGTGCCAGCAGCTTAACAGGAGCCAAAAACATTCAGTACTTC. This translates into CASSLTGAKNIQYF.

This clonotype occurred once. A far larger clone lies a single base away; this is likely a read error. The chain uses TRBV10-3 and TRBJ1-2; D ambiguous. CDR3 length equals 11 residues. From germline, CDR1 is ENHRY and CDR2 SYGVKD. Trimming left V 6 bases short and J 7 bases short, with 9 bases between. The CDR3 loop reads CAISRGPGYTF. The CDR3 nucleotides read TGTGCCATCAGCCGCGGACCTGGCTACACCTTC.

This clonotype came up many times. The chain is built from TRBV9 and TRBJ2-2; D assignment may be TRBD1 or TRBD2 (5 bases each). V was pared by 0 bases and J by 6 bases, with 12 bases between. CDR1 SGDLS and CDR2 YYNGEE come from the germline V gene. This CDR3 is 15 amino acids long. The CDR3 bases are TGTGCCAGCAGCGTAGTAGGGGAGTCGCCCGGGGAGCTGTTTTTT. Translated, it gives CASSVVGESPGELFF.

This clonotype was counted many times. This rearrangement joins TRBV5-1 to TRBJ2-2, with D possibly being TRBD1 (6 bases). The CDR3 is 14 residues long. Trimming cost V 6 bases and J 1 base, with 10 bases left between them. Germline V gene sequence: CDR1 SGHRS, CDR2 YFSETQ. In DNA form, the CDR3 reads TGCGCCAGCAAGTGGGGGCAGAACACCGGGGAGCTGTTTTTT. It codes for CASKWGQNTGELFF.

This chain connects TRBV6-5 to TRBJ2-7; 12 bases are shared with TRBD2. J was trimmed by 2 bases and V by 0 bases; bases with no gene match: 5. The germline V gene encodes CDR1 MNHEY and CDR2 SVGAGI. There are 17 residues in the CDR3. CDR3 in DNA: TGTGCCAGCAGTTACTCCCCTACTAGCGGGAGGCCCTACGAGCAGTACTTC. Amino acid sequence: CASSYSPTSGRPYEQYF.